This T cell receptor beta chain was sequenced during a study of response to subunit inactivated influenza vaccine. TCRdb analysed the RT-PCR reads with MiXCR anew, one entry per CDR3 protein. The top ten hold roughly 11% of the sample, which has fewer than 800,000 distinct CDR3 sequences, 15% to 18% seen once. This CDR3 is built from 15 residues. Germline V gene lookup returns CDR1 LGHDT and CDR2 YNNKEL (reference sequence). J gave up 8 bases and V 3 bases, and 9 bases lay outside the gene matches. This clonotype was observed a few times. This sequence was found in a man aged 45 to 65 who received an inactivated influenza vaccine. This chain links TRBV3-1 with TRBJ2-7; 11 nucleotides agree with TRBD1. Specimen: PBMCs from blood, collected approximately 13 days after vaccination. This chain's CDR3 is CASSQNLGTGGKQYF. The CDR3, as DNA: TGTGCCAGCAGCCAGAACCTGGGGACAGGGGGGAAGCAGTACTTC.